This T cell receptor (beta chain) appears in the sequencing data of a study of T cells expressing NK-cell markers. About the study: According to the study, TCR beta repertoires originated from sorted CD3+CD56+NKG2C+, CD3+CD56+NKG2C- and CD3+CD56-NKG2C+ T cells. Study-wide results and caveats: Of the CD8+ T cells in over five donors, about 1.0-7.5% belonged to dominant NKG2C+ clonotypes. Where several donors were concerned, these clonotypes also led the CD3+CD56-NKG2C+ fraction.

The CDR3 consists of 16 residues. Looked up from germline, CDR1 is SGHTA and CDR2 is FQGNSA. TCR beta cDNA was generated via 5'RACE template switching incorporating UMIs. No DNA is given; TCRdb re-called the 5' RACE reads and lists each CDR3 protein once. This sample's table reports a few hundred thousand distinct CDR3 sequences. Of note for this clonotype: The antigen remains unidentified.

Material for sequencing was blood T cells: a sorted CD56 or NKG2C T cell subset, CD4+ or CD8+ T cells, or bulk PBMC T cells (not recorded which). V usage is TRBV7-2 and J usage is TRBJ2-3; without DNA, the TCRdb call of TRBD2 cannot be checked. The source of this sequence is a man aged 18 to 69 in good health. The CDR3 sequence: CASSFLAGVISDTQYF.